Shown below are 15 T cell receptor beta chains from a single sample sequenced in a study of T-cell memory formation after mild COVID-19. Each CDR3 protein gets one entry after TCRdb re-called the 5' RACE reads with MiXCR. The sample carries almost 550,000 distinct CDR3 sequences, around 21% recorded once. The sequencing input was PBMCs or a T cell subset sorted from them (not recorded which). Receptors originate from an adult woman who had mild COVID-19 (a few samples of this study predate the infection). Cell type and time point are not known.

The V and J genes are TRBV24-1 and TRBJ1-3; D perhaps matches TRBD1 (5 bases). V lost 5 bases and J lost 5, with 6 bases in between. Germline CDR1 KGHDR, CDR2 SFDVKD. The CDR3 runs 12 residues. CDR3 sequence reads: CATSGQRNTIYF. The CDR3 region has the DNA TGTGCCACCAGTGGACAGAGAAACACCATATATTTT.

The V and J genes are TRBV12-3 or TRBV12-4 and TRBJ2-2, with D possibly being TRBD2 (5 bases). The ends were cut back, 1 base at V and 6 bases at J, with 9 bases in the middle. CDR3 length: 14 amino acids. The CDR3 reads CASSLGGPAGELFF. CDR3 in DNA: TGTGCCAGCAGTTTAGGAGGGCCGGCCGGGGAGCTGTTTTTT.

The rearrangement joins TRBV7-6 to TRBJ2-2; D unresolved. V lost 3 bases to trimming and J lost 7 bases, with 12 bases between them. This CDR3 has 14 residues. CDR1 is SGHVS and CDR2 is FNYEAQ in the germline V gene. The CDR3 DNA sequence: TGTGCCAGCAGCTTTGAAGGGATAGTCGGGGAGCTGTTTTTT. It encodes CASSFEGIVGELFF.

This clonotype was recorded at least ten times. The chain uses TRBV4-2 and TRBJ2-7, with a possible D match to TRBD2 (6 bases). The CDR3 has 16 amino acids. Germline CDR1 reads LGHNA; CDR2 reads YNFKEQ. V was cut by 0 bases and J by 3 bases, with 15 bases left in between. CDR3: CASSQDRRGRYYEQYF. DNA of the CDR3: TGTGCCAGCAGCCAAGATAGGAGGGGCCGTTACTACGAGCAGTACTTC.

J is TRBJ2-1 and V is TRBV3-1; D is perhaps TRBD2 (6 bases). V lost 3 bases, J lost 14 bases, and 14 bases lay in between. In germline, CDR1 is LGHDT, CDR2 YNNKEL (reference sequence). CDR3 size: 12 residues. The CDR3 bases are TGTGCCAGCAGCCAGGCGACTAGTCGAGAGTTCTTC. It translates to CASSQATSREFF.

This clonotype was picked up a small number of times. CDR3 DNA sequence: TGTGCCAGCTCACCACCGCTTATTCAGGGCCCAAAGCTGGGCTACACCTTC. Translated: CASSPPLIQGPKLGYTF. The gene calls are TRBV18 and TRBJ1-2; D is perhaps TRBD1 (5 bases). With 0 bases removed from V and 8 bases from J, the gap between germline ends came to 22 bases. Per germline, CDR1 KGHSH and CDR2 LQKENI. This CDR3 has 17 residues.

The J gene is TRBJ2-7, the V gene TRBV27; D is perhaps TRBD2 (6 bases). CDR1 is MNHEY, CDR2 SMNVEV, per germline (reference sequence). The V end lost 5 bases, the J end lost 3 bases, and 14 bases lay between the germline ends. The CDR3 sequence is 14 residues long. Written as DNA, the CDR3 is TGTGCCAGCAGTCCCCGGGGTAGCGGCTACGAGCAGTACTTC. This codes for CASSPRGSGYEQYF.

This clonotype was observed a few times. The chain recombines TRBV5-1 with TRBJ2-7, with D tentatively TRBD1 (6 bases). CDR3 length: 15 amino acids. Per the germline V gene, CDR1 is SGHRS and CDR2 is YFSETQ. V was shortened by 4 bases and J by 2 bases, with 16 bases between the two germline ends. The CDR3 coding sequence is TGCGCCAGCAGCGTGGACAGAGGGGGAACCTACGAGCAGTACTTC. Translating gives CASSVDRGGTYEQYF.

This clonotype was counted once. CDR3 in amino acids: CSAREGNQETQYF. The CDR3 nucleotides are TGCAGTGCTAGAGAAGGGAACCAAGAGACCCAGTACTTC. V usage is TRBV20-1 and J usage is TRBJ2-5; D gene unclear. The V end lost 0 bases, the J end lost 0 bases, and 5 bases lay between the germline ends. Germline CDR1 is DFQATT and CDR2 is SNEGSKA (reference sequence). This CDR3 has 13 amino acids.

The V gene is TRBV12-3 or TRBV12-4, the J gene TRBJ1-5; D gene uncertain. The length of the CDR3 is 14 residues. V gave up 6 bases and J gave up 6 bases, with 15 bases separating them. The DNA of the CDR3 is TGTGCCAGCAGCCCAAGACTGGGTAGTCAGCCCCAGCATTTT. It is translated as CASSPRLGSQPQHF.

This clonotype turned up a few times. The junction departs from germline at one end; a sequencing error may be responsible. The genes are TRBV5-1 and TRBJ2-7; D is perhaps TRBD1 (6 bases). This CDR3 has 14 residues. Germline V gene lookup returns CDR1 SGHRS and CDR2 YFSETQ. The DNA for the CDR3 is TGCGCCAGCAGCGCCTCCGGACAGTCCTCCGAGCAGTACTTC. Translation: CASSASGQSSEQYF.

The chain is built from TRBV9 and TRBJ2-3; D is possibly TRBD1 (5 bases). Trimming shortened V by 0 bases and J by 4 bases, and 12 bases separated the two germline ends. Looked up from germline, CDR1 is SGDLS and CDR2 is YYNGEE. The CDR3 sequence is 15 residues long. The CDR3 protein is CASSVGSGAPDTQYF. The CDR3 nucleotides are TGTGCCAGCAGCGTAGGCTCTGGGGCCCCAGATACGCAGTATTTT.

A few counts support this clonotype. V gene TRBV4-1 combines with J gene TRBJ2-2; D might be TRBD1 (6 bases). The CDR3 sequence is 17 residues long. Trimming took 0 bases from V and 6 from J, leaving 17 bases between them. CDR1 is MGHRA, CDR2 YSYEKL, per germline. The CDR3 sequence is CASSQDQAGALSGELFF. The CDR3 DNA sequence: TGCGCCAGCAGCCAAGATCAGGCAGGGGCTTTATCCGGGGAGCTGTTTTTT.

The genes are TRBV7-9 and TRBJ1-1; TRBD1 is a possible D gene (5 bases). Trimming removed 3 bases from V and 6 bases from J, with 14 bases in between. CDR1 is SEHNR and CDR2 is FQNEAQ in the germline V gene (reference sequence). The CDR3 runs to 14 residues. Here the CDR3 reads CASSFPGTGAEAFF. The CDR3 DNA reads as TGTGCCAGCAGCTTCCCCGGGACGGGGGCTGAAGCTTTCTTT.

This clonotype was seen more than once but under ten times. The chain recombines TRBV12-3 or TRBV12-4 with TRBJ2-1; 8 bases are a match to TRBD2. There are 15 residues in the CDR3. Trimming took 6 bases from V and 3 from J; bases not matched to a gene: 7. The CDR3: CASRLRTSGYNEQFF. In DNA form, the CDR3 reads TGTGCCAGCAGACTCCGTACTAGCGGCTACAATGAGCAGTTCTTC.